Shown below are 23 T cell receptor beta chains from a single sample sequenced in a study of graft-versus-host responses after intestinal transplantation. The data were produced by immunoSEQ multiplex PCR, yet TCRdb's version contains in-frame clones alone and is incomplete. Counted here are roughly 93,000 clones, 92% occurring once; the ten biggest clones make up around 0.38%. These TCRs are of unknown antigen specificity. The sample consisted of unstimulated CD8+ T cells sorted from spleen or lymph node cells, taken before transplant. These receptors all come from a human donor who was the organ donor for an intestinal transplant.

The CDR3 loop is CASSWGGGTEAFF. DNA for the CDR3: TGTGCCAGCAGTTGGGGTGGGGGGACTGAAGCTTTCTTT. The chain links TRBV27 to TRBJ1-1, with D possibly matching TRBD1 (5 bases). Germline loops: CDR1 MNHEY, CDR2 SMNVEV (reference sequence). Trimming left V 4 bases short and J 5 bases short, with 11 bases between. The CDR3 runs 13 residues.

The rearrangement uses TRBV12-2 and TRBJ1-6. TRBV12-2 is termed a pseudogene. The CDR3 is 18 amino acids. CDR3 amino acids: CASRLVREEGSYNSPLHF. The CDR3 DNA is TGTGCAAGTCGCTTAGTGAGGGAGGAGGGCTCCTATAATTCACCCCTCCACTTT.

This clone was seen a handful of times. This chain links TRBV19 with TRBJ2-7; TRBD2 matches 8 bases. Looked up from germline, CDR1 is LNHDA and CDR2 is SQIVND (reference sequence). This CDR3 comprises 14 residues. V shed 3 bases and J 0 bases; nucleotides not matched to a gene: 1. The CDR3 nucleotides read TGTGCCAGTAGTATCGGGGGGGCCTCCTACGAGCAGTACTTC. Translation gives CASSIGGASYEQYF.

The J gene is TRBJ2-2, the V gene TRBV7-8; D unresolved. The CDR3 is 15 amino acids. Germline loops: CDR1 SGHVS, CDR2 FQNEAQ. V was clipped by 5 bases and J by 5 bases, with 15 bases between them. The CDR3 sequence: CASSPAESGTGELFF. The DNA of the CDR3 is TGTGCCAGCAGCCCGGCGGAGAGTGGTACCGGGGAGCTGTTTTTT. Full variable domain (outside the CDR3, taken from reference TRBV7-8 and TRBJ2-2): GAGVSQSPRYKVAKRGQDVALRCDPISGHVSLFWYQQALGQGPEFLTYFQNEAQLDKSGLPSDRFFAERPEGSVSTLKIQRTQQEDSAVYLCASSPAESGTGELFFGEGSRLTVL.

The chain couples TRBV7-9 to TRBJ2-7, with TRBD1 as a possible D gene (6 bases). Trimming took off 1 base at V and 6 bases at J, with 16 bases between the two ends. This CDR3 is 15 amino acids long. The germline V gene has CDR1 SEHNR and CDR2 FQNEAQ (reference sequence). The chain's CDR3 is CASSLGFTGLSEQYF. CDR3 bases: TGTGCCAGCAGCTTAGGGTTCACAGGGTTAAGCGAGCAGTACTTC.

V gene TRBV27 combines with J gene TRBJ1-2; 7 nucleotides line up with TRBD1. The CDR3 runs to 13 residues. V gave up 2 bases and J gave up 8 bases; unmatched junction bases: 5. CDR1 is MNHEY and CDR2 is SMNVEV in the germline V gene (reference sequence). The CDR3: CASSLAGGRGYTF. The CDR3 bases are TGTGCCAGCAGTTTAGCAGGGGGTAGGGGCTACACCTTC.

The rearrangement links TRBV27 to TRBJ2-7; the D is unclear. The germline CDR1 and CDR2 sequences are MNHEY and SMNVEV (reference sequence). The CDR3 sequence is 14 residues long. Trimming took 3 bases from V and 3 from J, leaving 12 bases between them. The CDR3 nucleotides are TGTGCCAGCAGTTTGAGTCTCAGGTACTACGAGCAGTACTTC. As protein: CASSLSLRYYEQYF.

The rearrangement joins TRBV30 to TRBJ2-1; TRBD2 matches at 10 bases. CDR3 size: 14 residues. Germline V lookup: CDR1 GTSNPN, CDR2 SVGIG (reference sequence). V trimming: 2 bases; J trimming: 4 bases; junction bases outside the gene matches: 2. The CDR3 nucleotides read TGTGCCTGGAGTAGCGGGGGGGGGTACAATGAGCAGTTCTTC. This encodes CAWSSGGGYNEQFF.

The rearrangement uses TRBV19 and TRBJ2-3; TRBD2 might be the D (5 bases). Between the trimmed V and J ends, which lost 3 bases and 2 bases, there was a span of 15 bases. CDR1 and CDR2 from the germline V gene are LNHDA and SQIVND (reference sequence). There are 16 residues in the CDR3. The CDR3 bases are TGTGCCAGTAGTATCGCCGGGAAAGCACACACAGATACGCAGTATTTT. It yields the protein CASSIAGKAHTDTQYF. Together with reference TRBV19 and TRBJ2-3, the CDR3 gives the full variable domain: DGGITQSPKYLFRKEGQNVTLSCEQNLNHDAMYWYRQDPGQGLRLIYYSQIVNDFQKGDIAEGYSVSREKKESFPLTVTSAQKNPTAFYLCASSIAGKAHTDTQYFGPGTRLTVL.

The chain's CDR3 is CASSNRDRASGYTF. CDR3 nucleotides: TGTGCCAGCTCGAACCGGGACAGGGCCTCGGGCTACACCTTC. V gene TRBV18 combines with J gene TRBJ1-2; 9 nucleotides match TRBD1. This CDR3 region has 14 residues. Germline CDR1 KGHSH, CDR2 LQKENI. With V trimmed by 6 bases and J by 8 bases, 10 bases remained unmatched.

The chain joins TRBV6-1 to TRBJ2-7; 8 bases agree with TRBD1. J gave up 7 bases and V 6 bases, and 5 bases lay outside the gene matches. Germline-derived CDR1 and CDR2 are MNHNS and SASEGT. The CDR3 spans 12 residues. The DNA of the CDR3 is TGTGCCAGCAGACGACAGGGGAGGGAGCAGTACTTC. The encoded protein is CASRRQGREQYF.

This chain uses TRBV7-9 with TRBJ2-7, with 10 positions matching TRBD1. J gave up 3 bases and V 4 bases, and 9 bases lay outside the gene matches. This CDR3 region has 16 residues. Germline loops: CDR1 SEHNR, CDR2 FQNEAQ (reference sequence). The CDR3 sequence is CASSSGQGWVHYEQYF. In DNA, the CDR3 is TGTGCCAGCAGCTCGGGACAGGGGTGGGTTCACTACGAGCAGTACTTC.

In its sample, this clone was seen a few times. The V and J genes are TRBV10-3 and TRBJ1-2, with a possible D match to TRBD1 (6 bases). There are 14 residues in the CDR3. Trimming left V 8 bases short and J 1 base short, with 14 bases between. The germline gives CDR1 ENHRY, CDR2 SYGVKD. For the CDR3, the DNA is TGTGCCATCGGTCACAGGGCCTTTAACTATGGCTACACCTTC. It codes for CAIGHRAFNYGYTF.

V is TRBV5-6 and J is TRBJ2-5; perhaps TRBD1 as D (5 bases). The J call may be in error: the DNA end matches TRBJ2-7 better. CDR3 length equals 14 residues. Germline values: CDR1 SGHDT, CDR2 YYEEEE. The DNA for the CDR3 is TGTGCCAGCAGTCCAACAACAGGTTACTACGAGCAGTACTTC. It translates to CASSPTTGYYEQYF.

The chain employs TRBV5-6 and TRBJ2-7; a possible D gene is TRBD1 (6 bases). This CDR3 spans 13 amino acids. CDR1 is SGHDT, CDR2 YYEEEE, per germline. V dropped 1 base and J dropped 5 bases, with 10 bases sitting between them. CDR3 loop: CASSLNRAHEQYF. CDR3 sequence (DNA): TGTGCCAGCAGCTTGAACAGGGCCCACGAGCAGTACTTC.

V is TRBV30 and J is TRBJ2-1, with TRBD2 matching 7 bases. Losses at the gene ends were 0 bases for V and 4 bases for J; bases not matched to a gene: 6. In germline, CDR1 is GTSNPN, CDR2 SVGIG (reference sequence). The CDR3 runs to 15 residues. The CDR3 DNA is TGTGCCTGGAGTGTAGAGCGGGGTTATTACAATGAGCAGTTCTTC. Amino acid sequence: CAWSVERGYYNEQFF. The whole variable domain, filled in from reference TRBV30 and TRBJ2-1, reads SQTIHQWPATLVQPVGSPLSLECTVEGTSNPNLYWYRQAAGRGLQLLFYSVGIGQISSEVPQNLSASRPQDRQFILSSKKLLLSDSGFYLCAWSVERGYYNEQFFGPGTRLTVL.

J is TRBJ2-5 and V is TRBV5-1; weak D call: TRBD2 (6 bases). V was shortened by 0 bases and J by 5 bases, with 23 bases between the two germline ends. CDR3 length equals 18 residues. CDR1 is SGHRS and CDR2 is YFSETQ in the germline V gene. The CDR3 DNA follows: TGCGCCAGCAGCTTGGACGCTTTCGGCGCGGGACCGGGCGAGACCCAGTACTTC. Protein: CASSLDAFGAGPGETQYF.

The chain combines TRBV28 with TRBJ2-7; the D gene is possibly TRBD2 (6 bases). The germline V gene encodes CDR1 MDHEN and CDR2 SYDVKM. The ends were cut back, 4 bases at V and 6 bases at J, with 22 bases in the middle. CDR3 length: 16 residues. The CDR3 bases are TGTGCCAGCAGTTCCAATCGACTAGTTGGCATCGGCGAGCAGTACTTC. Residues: CASSSNRLVGIGEQYF.

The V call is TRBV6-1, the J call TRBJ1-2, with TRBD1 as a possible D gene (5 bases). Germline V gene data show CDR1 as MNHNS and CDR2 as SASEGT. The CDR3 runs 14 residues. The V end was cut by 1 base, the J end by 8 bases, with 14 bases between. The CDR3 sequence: CASSEVLGGEGYTF. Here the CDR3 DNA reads TGTGCCAGCAGTGAAGTTCTGGGGGGGGAGGGCTACACCTTC.

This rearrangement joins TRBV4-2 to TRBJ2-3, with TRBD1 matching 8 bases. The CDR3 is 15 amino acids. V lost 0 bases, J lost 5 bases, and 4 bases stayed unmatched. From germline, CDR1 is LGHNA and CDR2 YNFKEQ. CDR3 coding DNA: TGTGCCAGCAGCCAAGATGAAGGGACAGGAGATACGCAGTATTTT. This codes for CASSQDEGTGDTQYF.

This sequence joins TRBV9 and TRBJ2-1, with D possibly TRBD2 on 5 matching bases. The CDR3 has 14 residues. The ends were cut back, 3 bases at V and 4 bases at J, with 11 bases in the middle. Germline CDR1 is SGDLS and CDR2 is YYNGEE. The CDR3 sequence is CASSGRTGYNEQFF. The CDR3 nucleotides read TGTGCCAGCAGCGGGAGGACGGGATACAATGAGCAGTTCTTC.

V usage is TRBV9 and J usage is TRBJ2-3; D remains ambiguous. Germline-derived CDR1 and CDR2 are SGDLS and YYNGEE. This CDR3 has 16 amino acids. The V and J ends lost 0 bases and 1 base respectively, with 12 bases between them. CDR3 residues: CASSVDTRGGTDTQYF. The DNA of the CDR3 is TGTGCCAGCAGCGTAGACACCCGCGGTGGCACAGATACGCAGTATTTT.

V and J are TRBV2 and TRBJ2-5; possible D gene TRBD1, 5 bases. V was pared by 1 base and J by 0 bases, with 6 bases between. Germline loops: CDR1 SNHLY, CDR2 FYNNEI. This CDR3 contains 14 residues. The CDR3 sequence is CASSEVGDQETQYF. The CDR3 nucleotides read TGTGCCAGCAGTGAAGTAGGGGACCAAGAGACCCAGTACTTC.